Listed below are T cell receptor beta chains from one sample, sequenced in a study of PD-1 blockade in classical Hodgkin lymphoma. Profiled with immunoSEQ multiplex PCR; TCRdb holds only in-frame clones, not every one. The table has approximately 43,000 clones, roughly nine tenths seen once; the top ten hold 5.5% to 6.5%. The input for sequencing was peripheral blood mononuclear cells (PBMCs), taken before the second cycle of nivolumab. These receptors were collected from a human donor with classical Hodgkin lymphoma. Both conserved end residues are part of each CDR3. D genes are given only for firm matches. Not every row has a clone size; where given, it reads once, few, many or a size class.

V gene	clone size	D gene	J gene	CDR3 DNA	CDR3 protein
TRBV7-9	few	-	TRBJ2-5	TGTGCCAGCAGCTTTAGGAGCGAGCAAGAGACCCAGTACTTC	CASSFRSEQETQYF
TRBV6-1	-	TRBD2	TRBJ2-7	TGTGCCAGCAGTGACGGGACTAGTTCGGGGACCTACGAGCAGTACTTC	CASSDGTSSGTYEQYF
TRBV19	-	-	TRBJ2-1	TGTGCCAGTAGTATAACTAGGCTACGCTCCTACAATGAGCAGTTCTTC	CASSITRLRSYNEQFF
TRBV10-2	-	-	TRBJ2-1	TGCGCCAGCAGGGGGTCGGTTGGGGTCAGTGAGCAGTTCTTC	CASRGSVGVSEQFF
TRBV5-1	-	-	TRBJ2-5	TGCGCCAGCAGCTTGAATCAGGGTAGGGGGGAGACCCAGTACTTC	CASSLNQGRGETQYF
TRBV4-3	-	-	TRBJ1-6	TGCGCCAGCAGCCAGAAAGAAGTCAATTCACCCCTCCACTTT	CASSQKEVNSPLHF
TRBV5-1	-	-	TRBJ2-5	TGCGCCAGCAGTTTGGGCTCTAGCCCGGGGGTGTACCAAGAGACCCAGTACTTC	CASSLGSSPGVYQETQYF
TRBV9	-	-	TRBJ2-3	TGTGCCAGCAGCGTAGGAGGAGCCACTACAGATACGCAGTATTTT	CASSVGGATTDTQYF
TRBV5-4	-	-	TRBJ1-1	TGTGCCAGCCATGGGAACGACCCTGAGACTGGCCGGAACACTGAAGCTTTCTTT	CASHGNDPETGRNTEAFF
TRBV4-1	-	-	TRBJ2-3	TGCGCCAGCAGCCAAGAGTGGGGCACAGATACGCAGTATTTT	CASSQEWGTDTQYF
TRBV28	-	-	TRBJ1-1	TGTGCCAGCAGTCTGGGAACAGTACCCGGGAACACTGAAGCTTTCTTT	CASSLGTVPGNTEAFF
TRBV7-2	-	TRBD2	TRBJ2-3	TGTGCCAGCAGCTACCTCGGGGGGACCACAGATACGCAGTATTTT	CASSYLGGTTDTQYF
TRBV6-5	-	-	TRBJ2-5	TGTGCCAGCAGTAGAGAGATCCAAGAGACCCAGTACTTC	CASSREIQETQYF
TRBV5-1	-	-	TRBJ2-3	TGCGCCAGCACCGCGGACTGGGGAGTCACAGATACGCAGTATTTT	CASTADWGVTDTQYF
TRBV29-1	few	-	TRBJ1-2	TGCAGCGTTGAAGACGCTATTCCGGACACCTTC	CSVEDAIPDTF
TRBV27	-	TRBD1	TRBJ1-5	TGTGCCAGCAGTTCGACAGGGTATCAGCCCCAGCATTTT	CASSSTGYQPQHF
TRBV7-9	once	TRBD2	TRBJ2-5	TGTGCCAGCAGCGGGGGACTAGCGGGAGGGGAGACCCAGTACTTC	CASSGGLAGGETQYF
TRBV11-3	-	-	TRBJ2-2	TGTGCCAGCAGCTTGCACAGGGTAGGGGAGCTGTTTTTT	CASSLHRVGELFF
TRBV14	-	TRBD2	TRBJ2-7	TGTGCCAGCAGCCCAAAGCCCCCGGGTAGCGGGGGCGAGCAGTACTTC	CASSPKPPGSGGEQYF
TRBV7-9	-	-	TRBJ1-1	TGTGCCAGCAGCTTCAACAGGGAGAACACTGAAGCTTTCTTT	CASSFNRENTEAFF
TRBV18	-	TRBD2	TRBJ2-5	TGTGCCAGCTCAAGAACTAGCGGGGGAACTTCCCAAGAGACCCAGTACTTC	CASSRTSGGTSQETQYF
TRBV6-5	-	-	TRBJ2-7	TGTGCCAGCAGACGGACTCAGCCCTACGAGCAGTACTTC	CASRRTQPYEQYF
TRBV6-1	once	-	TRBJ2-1	TGTGCCAGCAGAGGGGACTTCTACAATGAGCAGTTCTTC	CASRGDFYNEQFF
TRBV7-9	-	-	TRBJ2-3	TGTGCCAGCAGCTTGGACCTCACAGATACGCAGTATTTT	CASSLDLTDTQYF
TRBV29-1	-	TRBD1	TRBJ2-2	TGCAGCGTCGGACAGGGGGCCGGGGAGCTGTTTTTT	CSVGQGAGELFF
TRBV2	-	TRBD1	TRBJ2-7	TGTGCCAGCAGTACCAGGGGGCCCAGCGAGCAGTACTTC	CASSTRGPSEQYF
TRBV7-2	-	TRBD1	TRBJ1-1	TGTGCCAGCAGCTTTTGGGGACAGGGGGCGTCTGAAGCTTTCTTT	CASSFWGQGASEAFF
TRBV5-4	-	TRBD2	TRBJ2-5	TGTGCCAGCAGCTTGGAGGGACTAGCGGGAGGGTTTAGTTCGGAGACCCAGTACTTC	CASSLEGLAGGFSSETQYF
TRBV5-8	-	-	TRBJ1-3	TGTGCCAGCAGCTTACACGGCTCTGGAAACACCATATATTTT	CASSLHGSGNTIYF
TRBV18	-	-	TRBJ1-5	TGTGCCAGCTCACCCCAGGGCGATAGCAATCAGCCCCAGCATTTT	CASSPQGDSNQPQHF
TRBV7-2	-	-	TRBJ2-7	TGTGCCAGCAGCTTATCTAGAGGTTTGGTGGACGAGCAGTACTTC	CASSLSRGLVDEQYF
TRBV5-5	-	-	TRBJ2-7	TGTGCCAGCAGATCTGGCTACGAGCAGTACTTC	CASRSGYEQYF
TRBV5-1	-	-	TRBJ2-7	TGCGCCAGCAGCTTGGCCGTAGGGCGCGGGACCTACGAGCAGTACTTC	CASSLAVGRGTYEQYF
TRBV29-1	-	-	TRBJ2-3	TGCAGCGTTGCCGGAGGTATATCTAGCACAGATACGCAGTATTTT	CSVAGGISSTDTQYF
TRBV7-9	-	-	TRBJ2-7	TGTGCCAGCAGCTTAATAGGGGGCTACGAGCAGTACTTC	CASSLIGGYEQYF
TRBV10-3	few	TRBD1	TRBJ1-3	TGTGCCATCAGGGGGGACAGGATTAATGGAAACACCATATATTTT	CAIRGDRINGNTIYF
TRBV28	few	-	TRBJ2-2	TGTGCCAGCAGTTTGGGGGGCATGGCCGGGGAGCTGTTTTTT	CASSLGGMAGELFF
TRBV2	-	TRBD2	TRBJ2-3	TGTGCCAGCGGGGCTAGCGGGAGGATGAGAGATACGCAGTATTTT	CASGASGRMRDTQYF
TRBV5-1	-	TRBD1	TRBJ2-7	TGCGCCAGCACCCTAGAGCCCCGGGACAGCTCCTACGAGCAGTACTTC	CASTLEPRDSSYEQYF
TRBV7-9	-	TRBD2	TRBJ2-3	TGTGCCAGCACCCTAGCGGGGAGCACAGATACGCAGTATTTT	CASTLAGSTDTQYF
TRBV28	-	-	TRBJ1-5	TGTGCCAGCAGTTTGGTCGGCAGCAATCAGCCCCAGCATTTT	CASSLVGSNQPQHF
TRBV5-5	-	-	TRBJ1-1	TGTGCCAGCAGCTTGGAGGACAGATCGAACACTGAAGCTTTCTTT	CASSLEDRSNTEAFF
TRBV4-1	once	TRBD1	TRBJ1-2	TGCGCCAGCAGCCAATATTCCGGGACAGGGAGTTTTAGCTATGGCTACACCTTC	CASSQYSGTGSFSYGYTF
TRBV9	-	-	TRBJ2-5	TGTGCCAGCAGCGCAAGGTCTGGACAGATTCAAGAGACCCAGTACTTC	CASSARSGQIQETQYF
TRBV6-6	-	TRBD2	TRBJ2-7	TGTGCCAGCAGCGGAGGGACTATCCCCTACGAGCAGTACTTC	CASSGGTIPYEQYF
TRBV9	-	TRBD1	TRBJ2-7	TGTGCCAGCAGCGCAGGGCAGGGGGTTCCCTACGAGCAGTACTTC	CASSAGQGVPYEQYF
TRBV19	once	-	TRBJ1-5	TGTGCCAGTAGTATAGGGGGAGGCTGGAATCAGCCCCAGCATTTT	CASSIGGGWNQPQHF
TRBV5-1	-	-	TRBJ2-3	TGCGCCAGCAGCTTGGCCAGTTCAGATACGCAGTATTTT	CASSLASSDTQYF
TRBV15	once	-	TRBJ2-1	TGTGCCACCAGCAGAGATCAGGCGCCAGGGGTTGATGAGCAGTTCTTC	CATSRDQAPGVDEQFF
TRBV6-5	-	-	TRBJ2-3	TGTGCCAGCAGGGAAGCGGGCACAGATACGCAGTATTTT	CASREAGTDTQYF
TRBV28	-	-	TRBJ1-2	TGTGCCAGCAGTTTATCCTCGGTCGGCAGGAACTATGGCTACACCTTC	CASSLSSVGRNYGYTF
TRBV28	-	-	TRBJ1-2	TGTGCCAGCAGTCCAGTGGGATTTTATGGCTACACCTTC	CASSPVGFYGYTF
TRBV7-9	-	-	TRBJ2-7	TGTGCCAGCAGCCCTACCCCCTACGAGCAGTACTTC	CASSPTPYEQYF
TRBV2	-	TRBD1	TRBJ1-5	TGTGCCAGCAGTGATAACAGGGGGCACGGTCATCAGCCCCAGCATTTT	CASSDNRGHGHQPQHF
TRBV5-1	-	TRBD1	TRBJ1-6	TGCGCCAGCAGCTTGGACGGGACAGGGGTTTCACCCCTCCACTTT	CASSLDGTGVSPLHF
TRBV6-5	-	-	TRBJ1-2	TGTGCCAGCAGAACCGGGGGGCGCGACTATGGCTACACCTTC	CASRTGGRDYGYTF